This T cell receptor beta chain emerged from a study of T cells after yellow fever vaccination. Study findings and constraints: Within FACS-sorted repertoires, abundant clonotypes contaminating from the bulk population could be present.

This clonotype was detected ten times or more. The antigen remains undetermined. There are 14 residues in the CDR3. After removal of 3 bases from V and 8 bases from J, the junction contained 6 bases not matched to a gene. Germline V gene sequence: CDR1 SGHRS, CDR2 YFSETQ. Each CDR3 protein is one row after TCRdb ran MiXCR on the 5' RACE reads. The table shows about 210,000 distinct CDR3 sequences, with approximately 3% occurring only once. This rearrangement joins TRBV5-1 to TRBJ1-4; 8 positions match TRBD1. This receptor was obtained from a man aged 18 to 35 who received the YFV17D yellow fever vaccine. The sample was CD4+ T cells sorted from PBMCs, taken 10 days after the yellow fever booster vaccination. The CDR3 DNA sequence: TGCGCCAGCAGCTGGACAGGGAACTTCGAAAAACTGTTTTTT. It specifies CASSWTGNFEKLFF.